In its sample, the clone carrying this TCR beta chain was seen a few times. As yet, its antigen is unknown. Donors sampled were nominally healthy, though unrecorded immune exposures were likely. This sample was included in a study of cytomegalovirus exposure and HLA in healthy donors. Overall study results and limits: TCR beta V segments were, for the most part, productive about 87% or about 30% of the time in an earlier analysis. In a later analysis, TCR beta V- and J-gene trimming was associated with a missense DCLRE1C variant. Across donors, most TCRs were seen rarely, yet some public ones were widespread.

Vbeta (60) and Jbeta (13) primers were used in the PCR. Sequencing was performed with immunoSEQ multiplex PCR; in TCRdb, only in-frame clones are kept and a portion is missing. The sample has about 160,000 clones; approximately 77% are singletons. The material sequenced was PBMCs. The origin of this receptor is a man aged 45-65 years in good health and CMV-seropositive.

The CDR3 reads CASSQVAGQGAYEQYF. CDR3 bases: TGCGCCAGCAGCCAAGTCGCGGGACAGGGGGCCTACGAGCAGTACTTC. The chain employs TRBV4-1 and TRBJ2-5; 11 bases match TRBD1. Judging by the DNA end, TRBJ2-7 fits better; the J call may be wrong. This CDR3 is built from 16 residues. Germline assignment: CDR1 MGHRA and CDR2 YSYEKL.